The source of this T cell receptor (beta chain) is a study of blood T cell repertoires in COVID-19 (dated by TCRdb to 2020 to 2022). With regard to the full study: Samples from collaborators originated in the United States, Italy and Spain and spanned both the acute and convalescent phases of COVID-19. The material from the prospective study consisted of cDNA or gDNA derived from T cells, B-cell-depleted T cells, or PBMCs. Subjects who had been exposed to COVID-19, were actively infected with it, or had recovered from it provided the deeply sampled blood TCRbeta repertoires that made up the dataset. A freely available public database, intended as a resource for researchers studying the immune response to SARS-CoV-2, is where the repertoires were released. Samples were obtained from the ongoing ImmuneRACE study (first 160 participants) and from 1,200 or so subjects provided by 6 global collaborators. A de-identified subject ID, COVID-19 status, age in years and sex were almost always included in the sample metadata. Where available, HLA class I and class II types were taken from metadata supplied by the sample provider and were not determined by assay-based typing.

With regard to this clone: Its antigen target is currently unknown. No base quality information exists; no much larger clone differs at one position.

In the prospective study, participants were roughly 18 to 89 years old, resided in under 30 geographic areas of the United States, and were enrolled through a virtual design. Cohort assignment in the prospective study relied on participant-reported clinical history from a screening survey and a study questionnaire. In the prospective study, whole blood, serum and a nasopharyngeal or oropharyngeal swab were collected from each participant by mobile phlebotomists. Participants in the prospective study had the option to provide additional blood draws and questionnaires over a 2-month period. Before DNA extraction, blood samples from the prospective study were shipped at room temperature or frozen. CDR1 is given as KGHDR and CDR2 as SFDVKD, both from the germline V gene. CDR3 length: 14 amino acids, cysteine to phenylalanine. CDR3 DNA is the only sequence kept; it has 42 bases, read in frame from the first base. Between the V and J ends, shortened by 2 bases and 7 bases respectively, the junction contains 11 bases.

TCRbeta CDR3 regions were amplified from genomic DNA by means of the immunoSEQ Assay, a bias-controlled multiplex PCR. The source study handled its data this way. The number of nucleated cells in each sample was estimated from the amplification of reference gene primers within the assay. To quantify the absolute abundance of each unique TCRbeta CDR3 rearrangement, sequence reads were collapsed and filtered. Productive Simpson clonality was computed per sample as the square root of Simpson's diversity index over productive rearrangements. TCRdb mirrors the immuneACCESS table, restricted to in-frame sequences. Some clones are absent from its copies; in checked studies, under half trace to an unresolved V gene, and the reason for the others is unknown. V and J calls and clone size come straight from that table; D and trimming were deduced from the DNA. Counted in this sample were approximately 180,000 clones; 85% to 90% of them appeared once. About 2.2% of the sample lies in the top ten.

Study-wide findings and limitations: The amount of clinical and demographic metadata varied by source and participant and was provided uncurated.

Sequenced sample: PBMCs or T cells enriched from blood (not recorded which). This sequence uses TRBV24-1 and TRBJ1-5; perhaps TRBD1 is the D gene, with 5 bases matching. The receptor was derived from a woman in her thirties or forties with acute COVID-19. The DNA sequence follows: TGTGCCACCAGTGATTGGACATCGGCCCAGCCCCAGCATTTT. This translates into CATSDWTSAQPQHF.